This T cell receptor beta chain was recorded in a study of post-analysis software for immune sequencing data. The wider study: Several disease courses (relapsing-remitting, secondary progressive and progressive-relapsing) of multiple sclerosis were included. Study outcomes and limitations: Samples sharing a preparation batch grouped tightly together when assessed by F measure. Diversity measured as normalized Chao1 was significantly lower in multiple sclerosis patients than in controls. TRBV segments more frequent in patients than in controls numbered several and included TRBV5-6, TRBV5-1 and TRBV20-1.

Comments on this clonotype: Its specificity is not known. Possible read error: a much larger clone is one base away.

Trimming pared 3 bases from V and 8 bases from J, leaving 16 bases between. The germline V gene has CDR1 LGHDT and CDR2 YNNKEL (reference sequence). The CDR3 is made up of 14 amino acids. The TCR beta cDNA libraries contained unique molecular identifiers. Using its own MiXCR run on the PCR reads, TCRdb lists one record per CDR3 protein. The repertoire includes over 150,000 distinct CDR3 sequences, over 25% of them detected once, and approximately 1.6% sits in the top ten. The sample was blood. This sequence originates from a girl between 10 and 17 years old with multiple sclerosis. This rearrangement joins TRBV3-1 to TRBJ1-2; tentatively, D is TRBD1 (5 bases). CDR3 amino acids: CASSHTGSPGGYTF. CDR3 coding DNA: TGTGCCAGCAGCCATACAGGCTCCCCCGGGGGCTACACCTTC.